The 2 T cell receptor beta chains below were found in one sample sequenced in a study of T cells in localized non-small cell lung cancer. Clones were read by immunoSEQ multiplex PCR, and TCRdb kept only the in-frame ones, dropping some. The table records approximately 65,000 clones, roughly four fifths of them present only once. The sequencing used PBMCs, collected before any cancer treatment. The receptors shown here come from a man between 40 and 69 years old with stage II lung adenocarcinoma.

This chain links TRBV6-5 with TRBJ1-1; D unresolved. This CDR3 is built from 14 residues. Per the germline V gene, CDR1 is MNHEY and CDR2 is SVGAGI. V was pared by 2 bases and J by 1 base, with 8 bases between. The CDR3 bases are TGTGCCAGCAGTTACCGGATACCGAACACTGAAGCTTTCTTT. It yields the protein CASSYRIPNTEAFF.

This chain links TRBV18 with TRBJ2-2, with 15 bases aligning to TRBD2. CDR3 length: 18 residues. The ends lost 4 bases at V and 4 bases at J; junction bases unmatched: 7. CDR1 KGHSH and CDR2 LQKENI come from the germline V gene. In DNA, the CDR3 is TGTGCCAGCTCACTCTGGACTAGCGGGAGGGACCCCACCGGGGAGCTGTTTTTT. This sequence encodes CASSLWTSGRDPTGELFF.